The TCR beta chain under discussion was sequenced for a study of blood T cell repertoires in COVID-19. Study as a whole: The origin of the acute and convalescent COVID-19 samples was the United States, Italy and Spain.

Assay: immunoSEQ multiplex PCR; the TCRdb copy retains only in-frame clones and omits some. Of 250,000 to 300,000 clones listed, around nine tenths are singletons. The ends lost 0 bases at V and 6 bases at J; junction bases unmatched: 4. The V gene's germline CDR1 is MNHNS and CDR2 SASEGT. The CDR3 is 14 amino acids. This clone was counted between two and nine times. The sample taken for sequencing was PBMCs or T cells enriched from blood (not recorded which). The origin of this receptor is a woman aged 60-75 years who had recovered from COVID-19. V is TRBV6-1 and J is TRBJ2-7; 8 bases are shared with TRBD1. CDR3 coding DNA: TGTGCCAGCAGTGAAGCGGACAGGGCTCGCGAGCAGTACTTC. Residues: CASSEADRAREQYF.